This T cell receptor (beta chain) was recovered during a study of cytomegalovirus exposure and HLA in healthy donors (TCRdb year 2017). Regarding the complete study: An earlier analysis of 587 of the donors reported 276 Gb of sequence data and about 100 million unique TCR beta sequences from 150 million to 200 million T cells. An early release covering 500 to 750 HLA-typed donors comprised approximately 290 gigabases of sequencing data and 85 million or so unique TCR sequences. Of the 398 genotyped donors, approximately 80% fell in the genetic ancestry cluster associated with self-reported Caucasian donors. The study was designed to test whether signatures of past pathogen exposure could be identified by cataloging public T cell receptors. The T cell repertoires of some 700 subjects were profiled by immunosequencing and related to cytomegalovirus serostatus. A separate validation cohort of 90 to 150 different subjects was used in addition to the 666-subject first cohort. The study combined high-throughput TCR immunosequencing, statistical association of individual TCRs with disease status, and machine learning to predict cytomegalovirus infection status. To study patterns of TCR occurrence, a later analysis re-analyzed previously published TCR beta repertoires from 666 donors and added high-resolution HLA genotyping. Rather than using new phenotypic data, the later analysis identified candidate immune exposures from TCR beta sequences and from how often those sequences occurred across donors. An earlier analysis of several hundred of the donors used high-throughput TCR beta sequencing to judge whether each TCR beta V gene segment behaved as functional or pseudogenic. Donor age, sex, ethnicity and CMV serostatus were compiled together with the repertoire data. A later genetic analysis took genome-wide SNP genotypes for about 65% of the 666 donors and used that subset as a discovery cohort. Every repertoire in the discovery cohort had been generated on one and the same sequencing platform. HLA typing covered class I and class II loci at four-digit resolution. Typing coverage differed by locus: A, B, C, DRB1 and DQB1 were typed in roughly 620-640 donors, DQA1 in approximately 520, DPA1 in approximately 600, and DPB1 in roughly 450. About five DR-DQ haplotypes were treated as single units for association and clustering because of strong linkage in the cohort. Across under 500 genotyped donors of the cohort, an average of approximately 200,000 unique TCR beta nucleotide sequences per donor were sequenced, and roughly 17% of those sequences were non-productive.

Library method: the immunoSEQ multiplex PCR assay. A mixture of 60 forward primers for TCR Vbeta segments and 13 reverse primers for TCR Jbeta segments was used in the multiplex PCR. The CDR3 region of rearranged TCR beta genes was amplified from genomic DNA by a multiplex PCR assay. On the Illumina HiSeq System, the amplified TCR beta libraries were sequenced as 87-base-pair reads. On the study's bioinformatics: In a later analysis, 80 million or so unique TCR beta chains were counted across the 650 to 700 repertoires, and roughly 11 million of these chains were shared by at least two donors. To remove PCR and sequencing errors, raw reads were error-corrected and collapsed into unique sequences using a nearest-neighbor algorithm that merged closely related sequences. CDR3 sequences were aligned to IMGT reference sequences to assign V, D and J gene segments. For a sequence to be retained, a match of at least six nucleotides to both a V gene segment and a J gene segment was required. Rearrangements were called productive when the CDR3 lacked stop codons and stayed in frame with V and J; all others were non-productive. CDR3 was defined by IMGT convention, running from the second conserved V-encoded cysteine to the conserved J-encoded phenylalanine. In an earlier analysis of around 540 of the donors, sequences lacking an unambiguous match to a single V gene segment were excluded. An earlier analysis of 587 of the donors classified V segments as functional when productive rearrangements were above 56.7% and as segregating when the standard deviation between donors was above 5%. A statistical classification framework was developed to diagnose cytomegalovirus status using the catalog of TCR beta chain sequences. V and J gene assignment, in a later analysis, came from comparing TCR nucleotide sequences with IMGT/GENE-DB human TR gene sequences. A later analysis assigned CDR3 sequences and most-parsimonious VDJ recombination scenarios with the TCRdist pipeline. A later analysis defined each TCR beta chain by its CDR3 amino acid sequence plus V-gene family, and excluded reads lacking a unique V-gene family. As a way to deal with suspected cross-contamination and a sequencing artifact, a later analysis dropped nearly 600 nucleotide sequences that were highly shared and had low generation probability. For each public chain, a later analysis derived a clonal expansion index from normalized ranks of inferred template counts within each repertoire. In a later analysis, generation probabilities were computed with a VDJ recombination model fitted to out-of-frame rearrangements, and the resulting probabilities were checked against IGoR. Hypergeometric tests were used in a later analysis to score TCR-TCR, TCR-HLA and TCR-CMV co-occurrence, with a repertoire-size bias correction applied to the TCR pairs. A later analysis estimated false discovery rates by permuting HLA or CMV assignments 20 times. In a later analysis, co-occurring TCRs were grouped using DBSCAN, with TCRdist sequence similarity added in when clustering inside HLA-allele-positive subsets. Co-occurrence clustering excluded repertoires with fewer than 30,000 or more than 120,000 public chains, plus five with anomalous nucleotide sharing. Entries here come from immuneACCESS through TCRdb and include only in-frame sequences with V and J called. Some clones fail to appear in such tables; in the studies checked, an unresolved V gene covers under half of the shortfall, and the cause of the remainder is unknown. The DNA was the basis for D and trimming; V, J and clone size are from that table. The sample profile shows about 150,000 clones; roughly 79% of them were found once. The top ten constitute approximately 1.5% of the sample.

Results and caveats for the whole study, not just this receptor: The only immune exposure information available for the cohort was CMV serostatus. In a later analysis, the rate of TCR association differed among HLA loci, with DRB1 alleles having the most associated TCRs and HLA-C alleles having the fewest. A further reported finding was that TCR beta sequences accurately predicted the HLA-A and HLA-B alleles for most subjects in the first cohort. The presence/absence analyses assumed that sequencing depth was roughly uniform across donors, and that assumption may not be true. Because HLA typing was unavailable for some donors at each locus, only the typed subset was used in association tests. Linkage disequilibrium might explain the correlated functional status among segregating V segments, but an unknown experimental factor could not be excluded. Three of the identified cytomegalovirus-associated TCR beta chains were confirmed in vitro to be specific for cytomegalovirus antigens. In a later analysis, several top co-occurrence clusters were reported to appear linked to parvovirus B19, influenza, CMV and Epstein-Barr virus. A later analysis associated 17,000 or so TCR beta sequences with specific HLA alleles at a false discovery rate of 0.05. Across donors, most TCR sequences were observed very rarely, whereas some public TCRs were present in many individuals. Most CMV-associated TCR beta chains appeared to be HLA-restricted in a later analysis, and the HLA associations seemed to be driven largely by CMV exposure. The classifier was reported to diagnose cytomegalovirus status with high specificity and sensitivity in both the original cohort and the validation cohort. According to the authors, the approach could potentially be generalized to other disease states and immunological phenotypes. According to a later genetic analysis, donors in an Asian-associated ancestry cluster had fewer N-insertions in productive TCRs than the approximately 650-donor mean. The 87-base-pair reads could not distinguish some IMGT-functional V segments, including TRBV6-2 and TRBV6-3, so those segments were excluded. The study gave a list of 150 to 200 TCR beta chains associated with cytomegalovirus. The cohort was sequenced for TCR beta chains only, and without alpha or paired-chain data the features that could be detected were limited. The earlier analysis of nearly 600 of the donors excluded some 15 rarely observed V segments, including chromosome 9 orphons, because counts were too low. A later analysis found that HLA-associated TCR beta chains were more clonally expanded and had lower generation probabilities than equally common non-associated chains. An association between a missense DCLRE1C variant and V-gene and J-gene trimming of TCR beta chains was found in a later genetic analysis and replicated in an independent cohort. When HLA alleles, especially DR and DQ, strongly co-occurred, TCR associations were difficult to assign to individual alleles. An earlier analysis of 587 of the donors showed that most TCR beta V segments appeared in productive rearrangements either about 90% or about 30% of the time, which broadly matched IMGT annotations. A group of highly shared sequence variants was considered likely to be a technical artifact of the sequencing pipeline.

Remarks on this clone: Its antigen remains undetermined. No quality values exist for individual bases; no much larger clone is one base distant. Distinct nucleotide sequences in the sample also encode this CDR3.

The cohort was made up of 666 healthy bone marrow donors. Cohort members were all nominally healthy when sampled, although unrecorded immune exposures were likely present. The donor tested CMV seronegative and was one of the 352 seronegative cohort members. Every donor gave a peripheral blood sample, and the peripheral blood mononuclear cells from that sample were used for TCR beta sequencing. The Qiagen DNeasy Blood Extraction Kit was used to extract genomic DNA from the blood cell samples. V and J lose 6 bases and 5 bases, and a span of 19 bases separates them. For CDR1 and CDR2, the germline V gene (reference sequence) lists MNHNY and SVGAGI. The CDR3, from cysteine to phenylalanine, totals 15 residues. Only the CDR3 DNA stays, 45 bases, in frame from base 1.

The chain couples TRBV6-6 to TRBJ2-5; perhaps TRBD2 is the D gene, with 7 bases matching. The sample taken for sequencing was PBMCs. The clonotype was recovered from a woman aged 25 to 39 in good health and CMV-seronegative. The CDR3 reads CASSPDLGGQETQYF. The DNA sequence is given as TGTGCCAGCAGCCCCGACCTGGGGGGGCAGGAGACCCAGTACTTC.